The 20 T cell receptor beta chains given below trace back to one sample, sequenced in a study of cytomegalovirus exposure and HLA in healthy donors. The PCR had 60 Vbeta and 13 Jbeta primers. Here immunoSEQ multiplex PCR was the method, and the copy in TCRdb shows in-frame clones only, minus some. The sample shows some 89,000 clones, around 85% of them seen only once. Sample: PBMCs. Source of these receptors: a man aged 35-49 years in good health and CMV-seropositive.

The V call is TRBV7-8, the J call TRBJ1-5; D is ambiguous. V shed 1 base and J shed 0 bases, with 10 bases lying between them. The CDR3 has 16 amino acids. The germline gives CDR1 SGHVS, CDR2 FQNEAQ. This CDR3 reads CASSLVSGGSNQPQHF. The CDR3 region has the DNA TGTGCCAGCAGCTTAGTCTCAGGAGGTAGCAATCAGCCCCAGCATTTT.

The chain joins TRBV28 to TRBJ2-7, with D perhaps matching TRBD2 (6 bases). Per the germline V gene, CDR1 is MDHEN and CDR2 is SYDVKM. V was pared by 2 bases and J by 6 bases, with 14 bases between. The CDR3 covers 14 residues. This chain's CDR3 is CASSLGTSPAEQYF. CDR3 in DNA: TGTGCCAGCAGTTTAGGGACTTCCCCGGCCGAGCAGTACTTC.

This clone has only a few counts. CDR3 in amino acids: CASSFRGQDTEAFF. The CDR3 region has the DNA TGTGCCAGCAGCTTTAGGGGGCAGGACACTGAAGCTTTCTTT. The chain joins TRBV5-8 to TRBJ1-1; 7 bases are shared with TRBD1. The CDR3 contains 14 residues. The V gene end was trimmed by 2 bases and the J gene end by 3 bases; junction bases not matched to a gene: 4. Germline V lookup: CDR1 SGHTS, CDR2 YDEGEE.

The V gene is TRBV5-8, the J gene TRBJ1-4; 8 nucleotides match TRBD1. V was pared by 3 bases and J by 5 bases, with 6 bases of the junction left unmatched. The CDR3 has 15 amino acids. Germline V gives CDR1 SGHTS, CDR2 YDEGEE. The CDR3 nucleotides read TGTGCCAGCAGCTATCCCAGGGGGCCGAATGAAAAACTGTTTTTT. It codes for CASSYPRGPNEKLFF. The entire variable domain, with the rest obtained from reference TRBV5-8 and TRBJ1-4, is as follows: EAGVTQSPTHLIKTRGQQATLRCSPISGHTSVYWYQQALGLGLQFLLWYDEGEERNRGNFPPRFSGRQFPNYSSELNVNALELEDSALYLCASSYPRGPNEKLFFGSGTQLSVL.

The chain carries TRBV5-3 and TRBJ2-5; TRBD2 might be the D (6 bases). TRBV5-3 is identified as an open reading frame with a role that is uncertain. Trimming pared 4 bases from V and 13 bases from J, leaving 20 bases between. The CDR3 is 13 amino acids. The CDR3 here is CARSHIPYGRRYF. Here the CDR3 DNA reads TGTGCCAGAAGCCATATCCCTTACGGGAGACGGTACTTC.

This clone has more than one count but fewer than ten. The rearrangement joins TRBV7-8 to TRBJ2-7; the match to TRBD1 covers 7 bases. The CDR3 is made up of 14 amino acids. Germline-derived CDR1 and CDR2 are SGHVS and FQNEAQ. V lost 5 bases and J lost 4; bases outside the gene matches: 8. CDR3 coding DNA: TGTGCCAGCAGCATTTACAGGGGAAATTACGAGCAGTACTTC. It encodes CASSIYRGNYEQYF.

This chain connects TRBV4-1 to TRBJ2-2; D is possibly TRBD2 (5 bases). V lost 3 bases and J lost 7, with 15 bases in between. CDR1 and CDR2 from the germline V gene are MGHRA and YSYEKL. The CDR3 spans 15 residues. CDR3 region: CASSQPLRGIGELFF. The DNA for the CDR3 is TGCGCCAGCAGCCAGCCCCTTCGGGGAATCGGGGAGCTGTTTTTT.

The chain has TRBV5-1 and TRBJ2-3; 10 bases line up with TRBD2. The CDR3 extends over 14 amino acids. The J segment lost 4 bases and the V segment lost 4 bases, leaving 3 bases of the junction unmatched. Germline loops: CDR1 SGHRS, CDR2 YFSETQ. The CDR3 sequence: CASSPSGRADTQYF. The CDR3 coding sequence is TGCGCCAGCAGCCCGAGCGGGAGGGCAGATACGCAGTATTTT.

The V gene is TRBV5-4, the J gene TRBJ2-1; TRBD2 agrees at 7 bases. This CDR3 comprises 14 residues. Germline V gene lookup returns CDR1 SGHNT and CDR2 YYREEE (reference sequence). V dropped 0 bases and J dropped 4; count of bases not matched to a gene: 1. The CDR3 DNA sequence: TGTGCCAGCAGCTTGGTCGGGGGGTACAATGAGCAGTTCTTC. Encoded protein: CASSLVGGYNEQFF.

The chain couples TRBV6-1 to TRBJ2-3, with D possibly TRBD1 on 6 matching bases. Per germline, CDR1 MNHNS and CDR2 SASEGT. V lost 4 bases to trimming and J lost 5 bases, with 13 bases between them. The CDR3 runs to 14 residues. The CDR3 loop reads CASSVGGRQDTQYF. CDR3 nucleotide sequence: TGTGCCAGCAGTGTAGGGGGTAGACAAGATACGCAGTATTTT.

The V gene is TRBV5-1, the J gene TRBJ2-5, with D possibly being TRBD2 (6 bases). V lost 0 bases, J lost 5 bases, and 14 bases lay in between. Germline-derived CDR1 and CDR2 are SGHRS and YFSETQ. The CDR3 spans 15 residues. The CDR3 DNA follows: TGCGCCAGCAGCTTGGCCCTCGGGGGAGCGGAGACCCAGTACTTC. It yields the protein CASSLALGGAETQYF.

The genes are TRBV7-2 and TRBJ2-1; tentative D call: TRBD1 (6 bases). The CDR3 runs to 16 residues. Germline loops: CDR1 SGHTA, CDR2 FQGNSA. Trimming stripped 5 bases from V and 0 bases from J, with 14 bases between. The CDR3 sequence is CASSRKQGGSYNEQFF. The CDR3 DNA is TGTGCCAGCAGCAGGAAGCAAGGGGGCTCCTACAATGAGCAGTTCTTC.

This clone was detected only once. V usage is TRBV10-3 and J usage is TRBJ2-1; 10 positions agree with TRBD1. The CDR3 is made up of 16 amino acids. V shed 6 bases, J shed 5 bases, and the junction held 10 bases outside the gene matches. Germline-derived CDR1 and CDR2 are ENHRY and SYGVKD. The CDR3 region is CAIRAEPGQGNNEQFF. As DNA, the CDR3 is TGTGCCATCAGGGCAGAGCCGGGACAGGGGAACAATGAGCAGTTCTTC.

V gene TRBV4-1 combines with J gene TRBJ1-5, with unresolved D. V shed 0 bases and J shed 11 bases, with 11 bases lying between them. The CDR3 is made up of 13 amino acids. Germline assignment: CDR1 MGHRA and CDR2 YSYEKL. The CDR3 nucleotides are TGCGCCAGCAGCCAAGAGTTCCGAGGGACCCAGCATTTT. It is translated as CASSQEFRGTQHF.

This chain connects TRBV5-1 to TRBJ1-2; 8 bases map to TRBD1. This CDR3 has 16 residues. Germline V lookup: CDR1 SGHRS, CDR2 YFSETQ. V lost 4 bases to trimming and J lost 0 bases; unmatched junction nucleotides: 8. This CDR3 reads CASSKETGVPNYGYTF. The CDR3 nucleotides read TGCGCCAGCAGCAAAGAGACAGGGGTCCCTAACTATGGCTACACCTTC.

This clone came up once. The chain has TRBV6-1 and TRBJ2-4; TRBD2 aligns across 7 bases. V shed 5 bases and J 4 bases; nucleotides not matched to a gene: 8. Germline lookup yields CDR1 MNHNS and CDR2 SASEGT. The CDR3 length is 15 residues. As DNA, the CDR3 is TGTGCCAGCAGTCTTTATACCGGGGGGAAAAACATTCAGTACTTC. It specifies CASSLYTGGKNIQYF.

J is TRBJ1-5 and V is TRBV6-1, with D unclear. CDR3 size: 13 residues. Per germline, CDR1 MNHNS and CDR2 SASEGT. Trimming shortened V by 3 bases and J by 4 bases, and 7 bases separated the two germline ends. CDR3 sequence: CASSEELNQPQHF. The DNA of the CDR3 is TGTGCCAGCAGTGAGGAGCTGAATCAGCCCCAGCATTTT.

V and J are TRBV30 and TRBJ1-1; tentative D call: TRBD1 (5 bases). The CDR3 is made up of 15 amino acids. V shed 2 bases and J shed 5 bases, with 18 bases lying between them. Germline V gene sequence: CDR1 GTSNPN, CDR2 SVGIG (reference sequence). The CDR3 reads CAWSKGPGDGTEAFF. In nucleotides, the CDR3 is TGTGCCTGGAGTAAGGGGCCCGGAGATGGGACTGAAGCTTTCTTT.

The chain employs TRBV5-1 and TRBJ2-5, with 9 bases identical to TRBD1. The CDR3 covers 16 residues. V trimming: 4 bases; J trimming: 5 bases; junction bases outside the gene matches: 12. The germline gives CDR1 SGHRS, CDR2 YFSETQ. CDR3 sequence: CASSLRDRAIVETQYF. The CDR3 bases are TGCGCCAGCAGCCTTAGGGACAGGGCGATAGTTGAGACCCAGTACTTC.

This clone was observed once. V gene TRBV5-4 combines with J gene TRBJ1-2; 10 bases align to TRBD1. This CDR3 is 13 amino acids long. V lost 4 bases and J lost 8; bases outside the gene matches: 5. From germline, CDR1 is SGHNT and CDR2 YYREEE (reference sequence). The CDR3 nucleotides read TGTGCCAGCAGCCCTTGGACAGGGGGAGGCTACACCTTC. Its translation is CASSPWTGGGYTF.